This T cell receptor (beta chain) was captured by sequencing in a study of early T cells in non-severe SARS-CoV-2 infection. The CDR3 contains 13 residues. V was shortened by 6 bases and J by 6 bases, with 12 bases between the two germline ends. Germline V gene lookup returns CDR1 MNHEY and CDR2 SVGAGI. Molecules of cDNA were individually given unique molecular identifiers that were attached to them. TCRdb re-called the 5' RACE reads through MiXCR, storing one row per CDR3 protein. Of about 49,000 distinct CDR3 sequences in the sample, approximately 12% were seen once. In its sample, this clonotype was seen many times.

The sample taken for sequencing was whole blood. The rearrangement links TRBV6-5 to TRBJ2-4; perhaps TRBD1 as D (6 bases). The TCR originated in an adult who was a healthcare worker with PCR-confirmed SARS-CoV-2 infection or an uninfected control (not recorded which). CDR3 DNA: TGTGCCAGCAGCCCGGGACAAGTAAACATTCAGTACTTC. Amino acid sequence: CASSPGQVNIQYF.